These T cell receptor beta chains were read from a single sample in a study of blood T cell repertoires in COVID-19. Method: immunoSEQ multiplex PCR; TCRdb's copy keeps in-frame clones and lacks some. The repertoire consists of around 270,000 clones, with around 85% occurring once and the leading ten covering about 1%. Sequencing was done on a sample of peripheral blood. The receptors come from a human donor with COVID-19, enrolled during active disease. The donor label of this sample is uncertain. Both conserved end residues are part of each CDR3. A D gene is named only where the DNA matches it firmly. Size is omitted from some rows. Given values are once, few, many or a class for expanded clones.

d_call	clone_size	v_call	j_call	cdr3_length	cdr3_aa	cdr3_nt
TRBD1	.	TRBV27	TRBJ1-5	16	CASSTRAGGNNQPQHF	TGTGCCAGCAGTACCAGGGCAGGGGGTAACAATCAGCCCCAGCATTTT
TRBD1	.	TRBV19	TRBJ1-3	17	CASSSRPGQTTGNTIYF	TGTGCCAGTAGTTCAAGACCGGGACAGACGACTGGAAACACCATATATTTT
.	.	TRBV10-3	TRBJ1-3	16	CATAGVALFSGNTIYF	TGTGCCACCGCGGGGGTTGCCCTGTTCTCTGGAAACACCATATATTTT
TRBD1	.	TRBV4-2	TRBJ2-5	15	CASSQVQRGQETQYF	TGTGCCAGCAGCCAAGTCCAAAGGGGGCAGGAGACCCAGTACTTC
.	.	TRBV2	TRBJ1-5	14	CASSEAQGRQPQHF	TGTGCCAGCAGTGAAGCCCAGGGGCGGCAGCCCCAGCATTTT
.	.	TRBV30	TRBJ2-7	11	CAWKYSYEQYF	TGTGCTTGGAAGTACAGCTACGAGCAGTACTTC
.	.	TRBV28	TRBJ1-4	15	CAVAGGTLTNEKLFF	TGTGCCGTAGCGGGCGGAACCCTAACTAATGAAAAACTGTTTTTT
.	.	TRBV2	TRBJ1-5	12	CASSASNQPQHF	TGTGCCAGCAGTGCATCAAATCAGCCCCAGCATTTT
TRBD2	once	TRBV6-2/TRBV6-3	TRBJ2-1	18	CASSSLAGALSSYNEQFF	TGTGCCAGCAGTTCCCTAGCGGGAGCCCTAAGCTCCTACAATGAGCAGTTCTTC
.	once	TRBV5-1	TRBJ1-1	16	CASSLDGAAGGTEAFF	TGCGCCAGCAGCTTGGACGGGGCGGCGGGAGGCACTGAAGCTTTCTTT
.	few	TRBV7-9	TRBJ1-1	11	CASSFQIEAFF	TGTGCCAGCAGCTTTCAAATTGAAGCTTTCTTT
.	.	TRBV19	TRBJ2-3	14	CASSITAARDTQYF	TGTGCCAGTAGTATTACGGCGGCGAGAGATACGCAGTATTTT
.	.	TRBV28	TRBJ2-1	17	CASSPGGLAGTYNEQFF	TGTGCCAGCAGCCCAGGGGGCCTAGCGGGGACCTACAATGAGCAGTTCTTC
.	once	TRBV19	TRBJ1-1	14	CASSIGRANTEAFF	TGTGCCAGTAGTATCGGCAGGGCAAACACTGAAGCTTTCTTT
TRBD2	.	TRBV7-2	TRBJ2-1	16	CASSLAPSGGYNEQFF	TGTGCCAGCAGCTTAGCCCCAAGCGGGGGCTACAATGAGCAGTTCTTC